The clone carrying this T cell receptor (beta chain) came up once. Its cognate antigen is unknown. TCRdb's copy holds only in-frame clones and misses some; the assay was immunoSEQ multiplex PCR. The data contain 100,000 or so clones, around nine tenths of them singletons. These data originate in a study of T cell responses to AZD1222 COVID-19 vaccine. Whole-study context: Pooling of second doses given at about 4 or about 12 weeks was done.

This CDR3 is built from 14 residues. V lost 6 bases, J lost 6 bases, and 17 bases lay in between. Germline V gene data show CDR1 as MNHEY and CDR2 as SVGEGT. Study findings and constraints: Donors skewed white British and female; clonal diversity was possibly underestimated. Spike-specific TCR breadth and depth grew following two AZD1222 doses.

The clonotype comes from an adult in good health. This chain links TRBV6-2 or TRBV6-3 with TRBJ1-2; maybe TRBD1 (6 bases). The specimen was peripheral blood, collected on day 0 of AZD1222 vaccination. CDR3 bases: TGTGCCAGCAGCATGGGGGCGAGCCTGGATGGCTACACCTTC. Amino acid sequence: CASSMGASLDGYTF.